This TCR beta chain was sequenced for a study of tumor and adjacent non-tumor tissue in lung cancer. Background on the study: Histology: under 15 adenocarcinoma, a couple of squamous cell carcinoma, 1 small cell lung cancer. Patients were aged about 31 to 85, 10 men and about 5 women, stage I to III.

Notes on this clonotype: Its antigen remains unknown.

This sample's RNA came from whole unsorted tissue. Distant lung tissue was collected more than 3 cm away from the tumor edge. Chemotherapy-naive patients with new lung cancer underwent thoracic surgery in China, August–November 2014. Overall study results and limits: Normal lung showed higher cumulative top 100 clone frequency than tumor.

TCRbeta libraries were built with three rounds of nested PCR, modified from ARM-PCR. TCRdb ran MiXCR on the multiplex PCR reads and lists one entry per CDR3 protein. This table has some 100,000 distinct CDR3 sequences, around three quarters appearing once. This TCR was sampled from a man in his 60s with small cell lung cancer. Sequenced: distant non-tumor lung tissue.

The CDR3 region is CTSSLASSDSYEQYF. CDR3 DNA: TGTACTAGTAGCTTAGCTTCTAGCGACTCCTACGAGCAGTACTTC. V is TRBV11-2 and J is TRBJ2-7; perhaps TRBD2 as D (6 bases). Germline V gene data show CDR1 as SGHAT and CDR2 as FQNNGV. The CDR3 is 15 residues long.